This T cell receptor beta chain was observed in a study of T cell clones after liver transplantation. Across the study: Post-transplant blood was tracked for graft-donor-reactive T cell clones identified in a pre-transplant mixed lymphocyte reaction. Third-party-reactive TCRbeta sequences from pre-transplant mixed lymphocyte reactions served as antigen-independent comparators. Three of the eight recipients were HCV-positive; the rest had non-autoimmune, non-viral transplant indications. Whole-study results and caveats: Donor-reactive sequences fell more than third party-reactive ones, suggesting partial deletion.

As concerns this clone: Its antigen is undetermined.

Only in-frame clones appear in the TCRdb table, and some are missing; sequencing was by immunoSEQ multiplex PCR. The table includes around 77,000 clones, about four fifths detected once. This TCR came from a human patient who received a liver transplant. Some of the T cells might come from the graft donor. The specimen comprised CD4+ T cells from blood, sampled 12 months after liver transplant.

CDR3 sequence (DNA): TGTGCCAGCAGTGCGGCTTCCGGCTACGAGCAGTACTTC. Its translation: CASSAASGYEQYF. V is TRBV6-1 and J is TRBJ2-7, with D hard to call. Germline loops: CDR1 MNHNS, CDR2 SASEGT. This CDR3 is built from 13 residues. Between the trimmed V and J ends, which lost 4 bases and 3 bases, there was a span of 10 bases.